The 9 T cell receptor beta chains below were found in one sample sequenced in a study of CD8+CD57+ T cells in acquired aplastic anemia. CDR3 and TCR beta VDJ profiling relied on a genomic DNA template. TCRdb processed the reads anew with MiXCR; each CDR3 protein has one entry. The table lists around 200,000 distinct CDR3 sequences, about 50% of them singletons. All patients picked for sequencing had shown, by flow cytometry, an expansion of CD8+CD57+ cells. Specimen: sorted CD4+, CD8+, or CD8+CD57+ T cells (not recorded which) from PBMCs. The receptors here all came from a human donor with aplastic anemia.

V usage is TRBV19 and J usage is TRBJ2-2; D possibly matches TRBD1 or TRBD2 (5 bases each). Trimming stripped 7 bases from V and 3 bases from J, with 12 bases between. The germline V gene encodes CDR1 LNHDA and CDR2 SQIVND (reference sequence). The CDR3 spans 14 residues. The chain's CDR3 is CASTLMGDTGELFF. The DNA of the CDR3 is TGTGCCAGTACCCTGATGGGGGACACCGGGGAGCTGTTTTTT.

This chain uses TRBV10-3 with TRBJ1-1; a weak D match, TRBD1 (6 bases). CDR3 length: 15 amino acids. Germline assignment: CDR1 ENHRY and CDR2 SYGVKD. Trimming stripped 6 bases from V and 2 bases from J, with 16 bases between. CDR3 amino acids: CAIRPEQGFNTEAFF. The CDR3 bases are TGTGCCATCAGGCCCGAACAGGGTTTTAACACTGAAGCTTTCTTT.

This chain joins TRBV4-1 and TRBJ1-5; D is unclear. The CDR3 has 13 residues. Trimming shortened V by 0 bases and J by 5 bases, and 5 bases separated the two germline ends. CDR1 MGHRA and CDR2 YSYEKL come from the germline V gene. The CDR3 coding sequence is TGCGCCAGCAGCCAAGATGGTGATCAGCCCCAGCATTTT. Translation gives CASSQDGDQPQHF.

CDR3 nucleotides: TGTGCCAGCAGTGGCAGACTAGCGGCATACAATGAGCAGTTCTTC. This gives the protein CASSGRLAAYNEQFF. The rearrangement uses TRBV25-1 and TRBJ2-1, with 9 bases lining up with TRBD2. Germline CDR1 MGHDK, CDR2 SYGVNS. The CDR3 has 15 amino acids. Trimming at V came to 4 bases and at J to 4 bases, leaving 5 bases not matched to a gene.

The chain couples TRBV10-3 to TRBJ1-1, with 11 bases identical to TRBD1. Per germline, CDR1 ENHRY and CDR2 SYGVKD. With V trimmed by 10 bases and J by 1 base, 5 bases remained unmatched. CDR3 length: 14 amino acids. As DNA, the CDR3 is TGTGCCAGCACTGGGACAGGGGGGAACACTGAAGCTTTCTTT. Translating it yields CASTGTGGNTEAFF.

Concerning this clonotype itself: Given the absence of the conserved phenylalanine or tryptophan at the CDR3 end, a read error is likely. V is TRBV10-2 and J is TRBJ1-1; no firm D call. This CDR3 has 11 residues. CDR1 and CDR2 from the germline V gene are WSHSY and SAAADI. The germline V and J ends were trimmed by 6 bases and 4 bases, with 6 bases remaining between them. CDR3 DNA sequence: TGCGCCAGCAGCTTAGCCACTGAAGCTTTCCTT. Translation gives CASSLATEAFL.

This clonotype was recorded at least ten times. The J gene is TRBJ2-7, the V gene TRBV2; maybe TRBD1 (6 bases). V shed 8 bases and J shed 3 bases, with 17 bases lying between them. In germline, CDR1 is SNHLY, CDR2 FYNNEI. The CDR3 sequence is 14 residues long. CDR3 nucleotide sequence: TGTGCCAGCGCCCAGGCTAGGGGGAACTACGAGCAGTACTTC. Translation: CASAQARGNYEQYF.

As concerns this clonotype: A much larger clonotype is one base distant, so this may be a read error. V usage is TRBV24-1 and J usage is TRBJ2-5, with D unclear. CDR3 length equals 12 residues. The germline gives CDR1 KGHDR, CDR2 SFDVKD. CDR3 loop: CATGDFWVTQYF. In DNA form, the CDR3 reads TGTGCCACCGGTGATTTTTGGGTGACCCAGTACTTC.

J is TRBJ2-4 and V is TRBV14, with D unclear. Germline loops: CDR1 SGHDN, CDR2 FVKESK. Trimming took 4 bases from V and 0 from J, leaving 13 bases between them. The CDR3 consists of 16 residues. The CDR3 DNA reads as TGTGCCAGCAGCCCATCCCTAGGTGGAGCCAAAAACATTCAGTACTTC. It codes for CASSPSLGGAKNIQYF.